This T cell receptor (beta chain) was documented in a study of blood T cell repertoires in COVID-19. At the level of the study: T cells, B-cell-depleted T cells, or PBMCs provided the cDNA or gDNA that served as material.

Authors' methods: Estimation of nucleated cell counts was performed using reference gene primer amplification. Libraries were prepared by immunoSEQ multiplex PCR; TCRdb keeps only in-frame clonotypes and omits some of them. That table gives V, J and clone size, and the DNA gave D and trimming. The data contain about 390,000 clones, around 87% of them singletons. The CDR3 sequence is 15 residues long. V dropped 6 bases and J dropped 6; count of bases not matched to a gene: 6. The germline CDR1 and CDR2 sequences are SGHAT and FQNNGV. Seattle enrolled patients during active infection and tracked them longitudinally.

This clonotype was sampled from a woman aged 60 to 75 with COVID-19, enrolled during active disease. The specimen was peripheral blood. V usage is TRBV11-2 and J usage is TRBJ2-5; 14 positions agree with TRBD2. The CDR3 sequence is CASRMTSGGAKTQYF. The CDR3 DNA reads as TGTGCCAGCAGGATGACTAGCGGGGGGGCAAAGACCCAGTACTTC. Full variable domain (remainder filled in from reference TRBV11-2 and TRBJ2-5): EAGVAQSPRYKIIEKRQSVAFWCNPISGHATLYWYQQILGQGPKLLIQFQNNGVVDDSQLPKDRFSAERLKGVDSTLKIQPAKLEDSAVYLCASRMTSGGAKTQYFGPGTRLLVL.